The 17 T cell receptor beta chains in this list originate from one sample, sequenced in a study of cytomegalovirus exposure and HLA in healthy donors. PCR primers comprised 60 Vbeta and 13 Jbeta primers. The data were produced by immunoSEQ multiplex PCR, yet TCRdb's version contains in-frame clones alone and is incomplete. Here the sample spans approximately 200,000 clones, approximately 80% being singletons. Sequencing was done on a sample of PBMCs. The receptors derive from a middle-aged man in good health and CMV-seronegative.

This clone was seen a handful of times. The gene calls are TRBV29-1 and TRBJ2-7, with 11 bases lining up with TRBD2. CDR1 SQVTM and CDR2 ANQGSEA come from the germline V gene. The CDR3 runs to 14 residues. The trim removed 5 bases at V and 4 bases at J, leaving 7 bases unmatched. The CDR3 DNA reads TGCAGCGTTACCGGGACTAGCGGTAATTACGAGCAGTACTTC. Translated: CSVTGTSGNYEQYF.

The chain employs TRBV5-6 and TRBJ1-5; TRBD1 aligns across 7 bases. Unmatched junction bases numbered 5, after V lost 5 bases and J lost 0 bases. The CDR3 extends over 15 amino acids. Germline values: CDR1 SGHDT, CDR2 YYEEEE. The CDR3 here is CASRDRQGSNQPQHF. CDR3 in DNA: TGTGCCAGCAGAGACCGACAGGGTAGCAATCAGCCCCAGCATTTT.

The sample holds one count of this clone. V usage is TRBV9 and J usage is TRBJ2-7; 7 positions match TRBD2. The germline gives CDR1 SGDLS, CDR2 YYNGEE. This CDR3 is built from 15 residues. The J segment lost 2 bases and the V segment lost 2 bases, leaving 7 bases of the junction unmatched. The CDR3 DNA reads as TGTGCCAGCAGCGTCGGGCTAGCGGCTACCTACGAGCAGTACTTC. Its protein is CASSVGLAATYEQYF.

CDR3 region: CASSSPGVYTEAFF. CDR3 DNA: TGTGCCAGCAGTTCTCCAGGGGTGTACACTGAAGCTTTCTTT. The chain couples TRBV6-5 to TRBJ1-1; the D gene is possibly TRBD1 (6 bases). This CDR3 is built from 14 residues. In germline, CDR1 is MNHEY, CDR2 SVGAGI. The ends were cut back, 4 bases at V and 3 bases at J, with 12 bases in the middle.

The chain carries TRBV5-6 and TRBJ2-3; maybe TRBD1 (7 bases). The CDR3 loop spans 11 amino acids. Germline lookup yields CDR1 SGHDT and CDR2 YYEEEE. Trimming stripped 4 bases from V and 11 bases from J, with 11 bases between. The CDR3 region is CASSRQGGQYF. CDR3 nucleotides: TGTGCCAGCAGCCGCCAGGGGGGGCAGTATTTT.

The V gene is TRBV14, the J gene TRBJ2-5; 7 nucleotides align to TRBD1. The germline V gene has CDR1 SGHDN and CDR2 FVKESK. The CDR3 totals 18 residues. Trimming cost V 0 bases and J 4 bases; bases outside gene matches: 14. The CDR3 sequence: CASSQDRAGAGGRETQYF. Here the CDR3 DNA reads TGTGCCAGCAGCCAAGATCGGGCAGGCGCAGGGGGACGAGAGACCCAGTACTTC.

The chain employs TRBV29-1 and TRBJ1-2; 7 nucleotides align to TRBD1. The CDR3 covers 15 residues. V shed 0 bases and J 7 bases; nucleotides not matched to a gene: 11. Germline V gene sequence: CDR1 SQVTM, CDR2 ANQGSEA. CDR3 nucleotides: TGCAGCGTTGAAGATCGGTACAGGGGACAATTTGGCTACACCTTC. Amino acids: CSVEDRYRGQFGYTF.

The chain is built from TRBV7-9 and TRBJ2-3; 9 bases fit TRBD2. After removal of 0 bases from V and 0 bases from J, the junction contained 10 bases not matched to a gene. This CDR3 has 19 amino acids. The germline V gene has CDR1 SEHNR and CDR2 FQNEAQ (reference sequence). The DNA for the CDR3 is TGTGCCAGCAGCTTAGCGGGGCTAGCGGGGCACCCTAGCACAGATACGCAGTATTTT. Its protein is CASSLAGLAGHPSTDTQYF.

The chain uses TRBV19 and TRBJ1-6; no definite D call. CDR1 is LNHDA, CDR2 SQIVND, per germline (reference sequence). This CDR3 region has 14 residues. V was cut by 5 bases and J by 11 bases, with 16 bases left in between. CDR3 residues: CASSLLGALAPLHF. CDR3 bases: TGTGCCAGTAGTCTACTTGGTGCCCTAGCACCCCTCCACTTT.

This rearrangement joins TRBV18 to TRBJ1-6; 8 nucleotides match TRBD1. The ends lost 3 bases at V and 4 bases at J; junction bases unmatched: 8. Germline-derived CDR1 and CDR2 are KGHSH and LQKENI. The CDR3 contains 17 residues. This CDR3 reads CASSPPGQGRYNSPLHF. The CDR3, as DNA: TGTGCCAGCTCACCCCCCGGACAGGGACGATATAATTCACCCCTCCACTTT.

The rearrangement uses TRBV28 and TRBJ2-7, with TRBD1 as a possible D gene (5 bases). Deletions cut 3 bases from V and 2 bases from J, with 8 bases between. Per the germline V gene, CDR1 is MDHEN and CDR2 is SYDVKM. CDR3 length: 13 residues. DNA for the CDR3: TGTGCCAGCAGTTTGTCCAGGGCCTACGAGCAGTACTTC. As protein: CASSLSRAYEQYF.

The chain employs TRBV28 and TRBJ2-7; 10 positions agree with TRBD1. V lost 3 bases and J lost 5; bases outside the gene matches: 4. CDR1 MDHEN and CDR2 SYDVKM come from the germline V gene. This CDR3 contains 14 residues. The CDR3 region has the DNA TGTGCCAGCAGTTTCCGGGACAGGGGTCACGAGCAGTACTTC. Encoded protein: CASSFRDRGHEQYF.

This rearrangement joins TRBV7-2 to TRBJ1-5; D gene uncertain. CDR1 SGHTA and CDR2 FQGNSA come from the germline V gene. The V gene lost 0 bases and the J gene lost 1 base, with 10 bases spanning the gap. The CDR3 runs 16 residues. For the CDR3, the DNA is TGTGCCAGCAGCTTAGCCACAGCCCAGAGCAATCAGCCCCAGCATTTT. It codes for CASSLATAQSNQPQHF.

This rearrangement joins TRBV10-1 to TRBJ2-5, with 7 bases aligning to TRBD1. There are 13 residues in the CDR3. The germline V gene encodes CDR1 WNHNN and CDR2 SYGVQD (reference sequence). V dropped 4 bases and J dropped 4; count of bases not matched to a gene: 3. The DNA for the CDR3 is TGCGCCAGCAGTGGAGACAGGGCAGAGACCCAGTACTTC. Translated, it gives CASSGDRAETQYF.

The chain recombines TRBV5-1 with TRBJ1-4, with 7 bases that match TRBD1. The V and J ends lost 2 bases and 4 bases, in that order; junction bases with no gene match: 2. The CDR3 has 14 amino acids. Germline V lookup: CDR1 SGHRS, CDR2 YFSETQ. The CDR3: CASSFDRVNEKLFF. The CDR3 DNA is TGCGCCAGCAGCTTCGACAGGGTTAATGAAAAACTGTTTTTT.

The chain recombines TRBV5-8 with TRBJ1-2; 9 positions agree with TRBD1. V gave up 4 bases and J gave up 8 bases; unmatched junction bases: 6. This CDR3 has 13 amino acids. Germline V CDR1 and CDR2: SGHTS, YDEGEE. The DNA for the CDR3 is TGTGCCAGCAGCCTGGACAGGGGCCAGGGCTACACCTTC. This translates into CASSLDRGQGYTF.

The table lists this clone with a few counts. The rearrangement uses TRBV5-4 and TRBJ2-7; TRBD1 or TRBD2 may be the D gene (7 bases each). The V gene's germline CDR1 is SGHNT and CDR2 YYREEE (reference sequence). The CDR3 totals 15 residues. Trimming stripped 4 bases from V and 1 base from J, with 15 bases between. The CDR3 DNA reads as TGTGCCAGCAGCCTGGGGGGGACAGTATCCTACGAGCAGTACTTC. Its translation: CASSLGGTVSYEQYF.